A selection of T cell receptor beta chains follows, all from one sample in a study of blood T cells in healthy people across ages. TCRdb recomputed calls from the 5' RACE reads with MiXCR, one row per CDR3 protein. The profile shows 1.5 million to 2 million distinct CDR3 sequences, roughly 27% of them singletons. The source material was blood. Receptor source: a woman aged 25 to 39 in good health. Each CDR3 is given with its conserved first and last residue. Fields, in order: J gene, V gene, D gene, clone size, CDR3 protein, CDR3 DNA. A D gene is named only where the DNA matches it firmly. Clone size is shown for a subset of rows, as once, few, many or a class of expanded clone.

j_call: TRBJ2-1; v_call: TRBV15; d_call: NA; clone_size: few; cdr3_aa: CATSRSWGVDNEQFF; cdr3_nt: TGTGCCACCAGCAGGTCCTGGGGGGTAGACAATGAGCAGTTCTTC
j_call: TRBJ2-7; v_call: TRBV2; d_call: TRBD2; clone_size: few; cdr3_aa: CASRVTSGDPREQYF; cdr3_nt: TGTGCCAGCAGGGTTACTAGCGGAGACCCGCGGGAGCAGTACTTC
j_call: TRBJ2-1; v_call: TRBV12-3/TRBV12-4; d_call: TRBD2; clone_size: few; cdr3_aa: CASSLVTSGSEQFF; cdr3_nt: TGTGCCAGCAGTTTAGTGACTAGCGGGAGCGAGCAGTTCTTC
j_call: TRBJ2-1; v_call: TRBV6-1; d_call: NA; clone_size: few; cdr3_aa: CASSESPLRAYNEQFF; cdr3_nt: TGTGCCAGCAGTGAATCCCCCTTAAGGGCCTACAATGAGCAGTTCTTC
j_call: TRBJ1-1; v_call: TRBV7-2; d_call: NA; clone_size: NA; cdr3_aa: CASSWDGLNTEAFF; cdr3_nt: TGTGCCAGCAGCTGGGACGGATTGAACACTGAAGCTTTCTTT
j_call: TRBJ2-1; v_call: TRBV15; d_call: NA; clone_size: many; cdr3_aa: CATSRDRHNEQFF; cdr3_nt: TGTGCCACCAGCAGAGACCGCCACAATGAGCAGTTCTTC
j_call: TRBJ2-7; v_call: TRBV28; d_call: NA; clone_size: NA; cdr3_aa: CASRPRSGVTHEQYF; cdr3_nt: TGTGCCAGCAGACCCAGGTCAGGGGTCACCCACGAGCAGTACTTC
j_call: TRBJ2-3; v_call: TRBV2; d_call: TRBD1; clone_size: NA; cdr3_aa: CASSGLDRGVTDTQYF; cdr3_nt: TGTGCCAGCAGCGGACTGGACAGGGGAGTCACAGATACGCAGTATTTT
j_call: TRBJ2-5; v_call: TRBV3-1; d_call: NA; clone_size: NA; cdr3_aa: CASSQDTGLPSEDQYF; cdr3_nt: TGTGCCAGCAGCCAAGATACGGGACTCCCGAGTGAGGACCAGTACTTC
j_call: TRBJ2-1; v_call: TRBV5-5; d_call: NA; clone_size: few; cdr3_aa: CASSPGPPDNEQFF; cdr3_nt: TGTGCCAGCAGCCCGGGCCCACCCGACAATGAGCAGTTCTTC
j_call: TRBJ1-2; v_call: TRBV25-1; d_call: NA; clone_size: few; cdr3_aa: CASRGRSYGYTF; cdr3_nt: TGTGCCAGCAGAGGCAGGTCCTATGGCTACACCTTC
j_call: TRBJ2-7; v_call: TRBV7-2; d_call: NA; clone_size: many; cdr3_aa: CASSLSGAETYEQYF; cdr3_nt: TGTGCCAGCAGCTTAAGTGGGGCAGAAACCTACGAGCAGTACTTC
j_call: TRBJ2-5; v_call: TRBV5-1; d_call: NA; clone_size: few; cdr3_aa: CASSLEVALQETQYF; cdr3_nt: TGCGCCAGCAGCTTGGAAGTGGCACTGCAAGAGACCCAGTACTTC
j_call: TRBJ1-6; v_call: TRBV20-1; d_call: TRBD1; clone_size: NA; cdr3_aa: CSASTGGRNSPLHF; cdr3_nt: TGCAGTGCCAGCACAGGGGGGCGGAATTCACCCCTCCACTTT
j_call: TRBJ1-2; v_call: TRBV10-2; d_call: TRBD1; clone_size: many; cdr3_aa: CASKGAPGYTF; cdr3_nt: TGCGCCAGCAAGGGGGCTCCTGGCTACACCTTC
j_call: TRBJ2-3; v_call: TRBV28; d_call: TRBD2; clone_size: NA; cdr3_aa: CASEKRGRTDAQYF; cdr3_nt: TGTGCCAGCGAAAAGCGGGGGAGGACAGATGCGCAGTATTTT
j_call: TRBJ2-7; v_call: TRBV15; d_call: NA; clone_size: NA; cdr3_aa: CAASRDLGYEQYF; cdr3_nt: TGTGCCGCCAGCAGAGATTTGGGCTACGAGCAGTACTTC
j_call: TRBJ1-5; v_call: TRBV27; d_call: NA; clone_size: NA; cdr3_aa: CATSVRPGDNQPQHF; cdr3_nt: TGTGCCACAAGTGTTCGCCCAGGCGACAATCAGCCCCAGCATTTT
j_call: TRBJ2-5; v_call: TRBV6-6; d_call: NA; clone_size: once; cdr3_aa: CASRPGRSQETQYF; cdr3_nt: TGTGCCAGCAGACCTGGACGTTCCCAAGAGACCCAGTACTTC
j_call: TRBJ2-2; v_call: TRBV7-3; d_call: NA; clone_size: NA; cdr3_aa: CASRSTVNTGELFF; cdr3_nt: TGTGCCAGCCGTAGTACAGTAAACACCGGGGAGCTGTTTTTT
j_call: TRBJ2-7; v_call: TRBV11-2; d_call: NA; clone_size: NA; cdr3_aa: CASSLFQDTHEQYF; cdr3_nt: TGTGCCAGCAGCTTATTCCAAGACACTCACGAGCAGTACTTC
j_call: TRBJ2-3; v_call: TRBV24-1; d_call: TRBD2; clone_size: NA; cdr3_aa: CATSGPSGESTDTQYF; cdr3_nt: TGTGCCACCAGTGGCCCTAGCGGGGAGAGTACAGATACGCAGTATTTT
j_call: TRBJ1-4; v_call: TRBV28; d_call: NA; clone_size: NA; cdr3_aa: CASSPILGDEKLFF; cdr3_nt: TGTGCCAGCAGTCCCATCCTGGGGGATGAAAAACTGTTTTTT
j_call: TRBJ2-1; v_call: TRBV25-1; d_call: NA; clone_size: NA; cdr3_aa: CASSAYGRNSEQFF; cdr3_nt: TGTGCCAGCAGTGCGTACGGTCGGAACAGCGAGCAGTTCTTC
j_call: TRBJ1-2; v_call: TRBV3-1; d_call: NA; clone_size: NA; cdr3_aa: CASSQVSQGIATF; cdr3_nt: TGTGCCAGCAGCCAAGTGAGTCAGGGGATCGCCACCTTC
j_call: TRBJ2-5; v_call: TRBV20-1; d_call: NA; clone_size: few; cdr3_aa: CSARLDGGRETQYF; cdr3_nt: TGCAGTGCTAGATTGGATGGGGGGCGGGAGACCCAGTACTTC
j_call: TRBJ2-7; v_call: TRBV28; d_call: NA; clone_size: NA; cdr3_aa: CASSYRGVEQYF; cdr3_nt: TGTGCCAGCAGCTACAGAGGGGTCGAGCAGTACTTC
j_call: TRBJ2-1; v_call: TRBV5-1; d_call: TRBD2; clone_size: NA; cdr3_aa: CASSLVSGSNEQFF; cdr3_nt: TGCGCCAGCAGCTTGGTTAGCGGGAGTAATGAGCAGTTCTTC
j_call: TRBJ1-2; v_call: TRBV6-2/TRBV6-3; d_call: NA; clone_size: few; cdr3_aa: CASRHMRTVNNYGYTF; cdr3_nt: TGTGCCAGCAGACACATGAGGACAGTAAATAACTATGGCTACACCTTC
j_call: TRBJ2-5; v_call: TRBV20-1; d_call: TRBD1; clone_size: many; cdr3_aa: CSARDLGRGETQYF; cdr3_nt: TGCAGTGCTAGAGATCTAGGCAGGGGGGAGACCCAGTACTTC
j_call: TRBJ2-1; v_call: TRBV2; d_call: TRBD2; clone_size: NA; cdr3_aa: CASSDPSGRAGQFF; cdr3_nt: TGTGCCAGCAGTGATCCTAGCGGGAGGGCTGGGCAGTTCTTC
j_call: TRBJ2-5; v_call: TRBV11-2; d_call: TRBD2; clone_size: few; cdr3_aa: CASSRQSGGLGYF; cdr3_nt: TGTGCCAGCAGCCGCCAGAGCGGGGGGCTTGGGTACTTC
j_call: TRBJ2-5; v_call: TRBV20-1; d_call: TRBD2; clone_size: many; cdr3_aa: CSAIRTSGGDQETQYF; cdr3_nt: TGCAGTGCTATAAGGACTAGCGGGGGGGACCAAGAGACCCAGTACTTC
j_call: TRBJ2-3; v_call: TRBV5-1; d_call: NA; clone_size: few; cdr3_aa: CASSLEQGVGTQYF; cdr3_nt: TGCGCCAGCAGCTTGGAGCAGGGAGTAGGGACGCAGTATTTT
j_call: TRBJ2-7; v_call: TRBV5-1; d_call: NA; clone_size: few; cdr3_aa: CASRGTAAPYEQYF; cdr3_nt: TGCGCCAGCAGAGGGACGGCTGCCCCCTACGAGCAGTACTTC
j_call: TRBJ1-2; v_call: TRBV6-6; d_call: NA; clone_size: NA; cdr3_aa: CAGSYSGGGLLYGYTF; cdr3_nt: TGTGCCGGCAGTTACTCGGGGGGAGGACTGCTCTATGGCTACACCTTC
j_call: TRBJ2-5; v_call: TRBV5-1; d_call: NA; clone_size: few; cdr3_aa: CASSLGPQESGSQETQYF; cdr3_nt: TGCGCCAGCAGCTTGGGACCCCAGGAGAGCGGGTCGCAAGAGACCCAGTACTTC
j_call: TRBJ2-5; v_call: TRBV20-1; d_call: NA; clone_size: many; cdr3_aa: CSAKDSNQETQYF; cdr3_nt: TGCAGTGCCAAGGACAGCAACCAAGAGACCCAGTACTTC
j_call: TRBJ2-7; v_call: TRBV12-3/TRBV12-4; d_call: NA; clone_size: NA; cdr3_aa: CASSFSKRLTYEQYF; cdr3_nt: TGTGCCAGCAGTTTTTCTAAGCGGTTAACCTACGAGCAGTACTTC
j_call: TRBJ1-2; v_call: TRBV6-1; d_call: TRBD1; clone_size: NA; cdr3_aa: CASSEIGTGRGAYGYTF; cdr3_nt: TGTGCCAGCAGTGAAATAGGGACAGGCCGCGGCGCCTATGGCTACACCTTC
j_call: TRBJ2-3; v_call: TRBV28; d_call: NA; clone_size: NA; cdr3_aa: CASTSDGDTQYF; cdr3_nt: TGTGCCAGCACCTCAGATGGAGATACGCAGTATTTT
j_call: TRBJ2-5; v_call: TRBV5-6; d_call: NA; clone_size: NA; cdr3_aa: CASSLLPRGGKTQYF; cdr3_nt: TGTGCCAGCAGCTTGTTGCCCCGGGGAGGAAAGACCCAGTACTTC
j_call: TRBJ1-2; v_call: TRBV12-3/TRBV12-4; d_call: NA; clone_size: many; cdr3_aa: CASTLGPPMGYTF; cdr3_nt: TGTGCCAGCACCTTGGGACCACCCATGGGCTACACCTTC
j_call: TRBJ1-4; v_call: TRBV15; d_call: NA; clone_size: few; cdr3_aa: CATSRVRVIATNEKLFF; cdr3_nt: TGTGCCACCAGCAGAGTACGGGTGATCGCAACTAATGAAAAACTGTTTTTT
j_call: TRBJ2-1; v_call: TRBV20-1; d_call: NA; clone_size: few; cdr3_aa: CSAMLPVAPEQFF; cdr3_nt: TGCAGTGCTATGCTCCCCGTGGCGCCTGAGCAGTTCTTC
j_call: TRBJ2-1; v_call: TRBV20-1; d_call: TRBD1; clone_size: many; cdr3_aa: CSARVGTGNNEQFF; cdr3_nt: TGCAGTGCTCGAGTCGGGACAGGGAACAATGAGCAGTTCTTC
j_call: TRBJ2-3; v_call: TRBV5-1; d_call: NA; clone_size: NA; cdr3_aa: CASSLGWGEGDTQYF; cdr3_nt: TGCGCCAGCAGCTTGGGATGGGGAGAAGGAGATACGCAGTATTTT
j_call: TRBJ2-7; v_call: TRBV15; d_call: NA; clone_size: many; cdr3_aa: CATSRVLDEQYF; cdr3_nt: TGTGCCACCAGCAGAGTCTTGGACGAGCAGTACTTC
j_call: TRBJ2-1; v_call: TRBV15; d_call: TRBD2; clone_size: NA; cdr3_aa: CATSFSGRNEQFF; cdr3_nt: TGTGCCACCAGCTTTAGCGGGCGGAATGAGCAGTTCTTC
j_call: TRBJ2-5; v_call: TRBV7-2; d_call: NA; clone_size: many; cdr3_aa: CASSLVAFVGGTQYF; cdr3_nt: TGTGCCAGCAGCTTAGTAGCTTTCGTCGGAGGGACCCAGTACTTC
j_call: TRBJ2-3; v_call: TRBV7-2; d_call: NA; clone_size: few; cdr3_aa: CASSLEAGSGTGTDTQYF; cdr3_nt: TGTGCCAGCAGCTTAGAGGCTGGTAGCGGGACAGGGACAGATACGCAGTATTTT
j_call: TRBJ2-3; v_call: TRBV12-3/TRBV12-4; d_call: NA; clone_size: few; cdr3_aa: CASSTSSDTRYF; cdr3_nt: TGTGCCAGCTCCACTAGTTCCGATACGCGGTATTTT
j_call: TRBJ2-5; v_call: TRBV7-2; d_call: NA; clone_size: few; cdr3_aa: CASSPMETQYF; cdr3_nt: TGTGCCAGCAGCCCAATGGAGACCCAGTACTTC
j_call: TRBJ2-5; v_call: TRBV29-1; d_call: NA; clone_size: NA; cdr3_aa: CSVERGRRETQYF; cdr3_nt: TGCAGCGTTGAACGGGGGCGCCGAGAGACCCAGTACTTC
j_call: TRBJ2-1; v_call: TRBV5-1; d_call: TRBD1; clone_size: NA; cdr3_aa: CASSSTGKGYNEQFF; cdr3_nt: TGCGCCAGCAGCTCGACAGGGAAGGGGTACAATGAGCAGTTCTTC